The 3 T cell receptor beta chains presented below share a single source sample, sequenced in a study of T cells after posttransplantation cyclophosphamide. Data came from immunoSEQ multiplex PCR; TCRdb stores just in-frame clones and leaves some out. This sample carries roughly 26,000 clones, none of them present only once. The specimen sequenced was PBMCs. The receptor source for this set is a man over 45 in good health, CMV-negative, and a related stem cell transplant donor.

The table lists this clone with many counts. The V gene is TRBV11-3, the J gene TRBJ1-2; D gene uncertain. CDR3 length: 12 residues. Trimming took off 3 bases at V and 4 bases at J, with 6 bases between the two ends. Germline V CDR1 and CDR2: SGHNT, YENEEA. The CDR3 DNA is TGTGCCAGCAGCTTCGGAGGCTATGGCTACACCTTC. As protein: CASSFGGYGYTF.

The chain joins TRBV15 to TRBJ1-6, with TRBD1 as a possible D gene (5 bases). Germline V gene lookup returns CDR1 LNHNV and CDR2 YYDKDF (reference sequence). V lost 0 bases and J 5 bases, leaving 8 bases between the germline ends. The CDR3 has 15 amino acids. The CDR3: CATSRDRADNSPLHF. The CDR3 nucleotides are TGTGCCACCAGCAGAGACAGGGCGGATAATTCACCCCTCCACTTT.

This clone was seen many times. The V and J genes are TRBV19 and TRBJ2-7; TRBD1 matches at 10 bases. Germline CDR1 LNHDA, CDR2 SQIVND (reference sequence). Trimming cost V 3 bases and J 4 bases; bases outside gene matches: 3. This CDR3 has 14 amino acids. CDR3 sequence reads: CASSIRQGAYEQYF. Written as DNA, the CDR3 is TGTGCCAGTAGTATTCGACAGGGGGCGTACGAGCAGTACTTC.